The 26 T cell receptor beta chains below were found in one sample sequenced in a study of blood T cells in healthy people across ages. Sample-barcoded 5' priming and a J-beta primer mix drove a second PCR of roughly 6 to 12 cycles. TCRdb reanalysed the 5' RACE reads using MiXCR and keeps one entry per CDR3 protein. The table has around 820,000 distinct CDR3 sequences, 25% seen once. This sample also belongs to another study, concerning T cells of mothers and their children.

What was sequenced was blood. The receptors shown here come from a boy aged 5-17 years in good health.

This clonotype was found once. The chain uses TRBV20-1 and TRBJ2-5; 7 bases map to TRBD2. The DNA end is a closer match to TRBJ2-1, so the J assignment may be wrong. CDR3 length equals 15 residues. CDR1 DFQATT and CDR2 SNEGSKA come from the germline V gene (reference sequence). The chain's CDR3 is CSARDRGLVASEQFF. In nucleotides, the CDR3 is TGCAGTGCTAGAGATCGAGGACTAGTCGCCAGCGAGCAGTTCTTC.

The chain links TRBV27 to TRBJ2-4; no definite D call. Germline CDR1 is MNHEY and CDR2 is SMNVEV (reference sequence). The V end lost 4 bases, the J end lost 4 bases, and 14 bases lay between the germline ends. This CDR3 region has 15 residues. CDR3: CASSSYLGPKNIQYF. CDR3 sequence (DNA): TGTGCCAGCAGTTCCTACTTGGGTCCTAAAAACATTCAGTACTTC.

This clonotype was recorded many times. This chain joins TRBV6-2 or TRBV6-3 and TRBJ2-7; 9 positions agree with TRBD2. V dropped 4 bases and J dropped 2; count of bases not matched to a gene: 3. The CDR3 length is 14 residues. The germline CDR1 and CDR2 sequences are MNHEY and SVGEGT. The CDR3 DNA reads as TGTGCCAGCAGTTTGGGACTAGCAACCTACGAGCAGTACTTC. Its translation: CASSLGLATYEQYF.

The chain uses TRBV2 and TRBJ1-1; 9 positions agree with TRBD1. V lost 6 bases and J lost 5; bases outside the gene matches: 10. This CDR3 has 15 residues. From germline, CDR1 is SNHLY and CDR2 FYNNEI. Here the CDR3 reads CASRELQGADTEAFF. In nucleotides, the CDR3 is TGTGCCAGCAGGGAACTACAGGGGGCGGATACTGAAGCTTTCTTT.

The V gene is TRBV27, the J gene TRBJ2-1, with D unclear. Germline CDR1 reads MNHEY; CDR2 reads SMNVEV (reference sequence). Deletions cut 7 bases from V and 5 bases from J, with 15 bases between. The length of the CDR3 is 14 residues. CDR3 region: CASTPSFNDNEQFF. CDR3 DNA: TGTGCCAGCACCCCCTCATTTAACGACAATGAGCAGTTCTTC.

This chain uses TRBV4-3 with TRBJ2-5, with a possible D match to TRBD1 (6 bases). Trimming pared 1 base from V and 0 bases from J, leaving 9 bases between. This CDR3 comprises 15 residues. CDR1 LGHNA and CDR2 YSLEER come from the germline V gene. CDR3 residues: CASSQGTAYQETQYF. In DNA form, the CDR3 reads TGCGCCAGCAGCCAAGGGACAGCATACCAAGAGACCCAGTACTTC.

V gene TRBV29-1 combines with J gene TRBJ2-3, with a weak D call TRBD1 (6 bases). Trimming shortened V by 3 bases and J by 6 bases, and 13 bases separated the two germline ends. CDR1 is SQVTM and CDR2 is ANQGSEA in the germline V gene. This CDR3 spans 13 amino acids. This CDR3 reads CSVDRGADDTQYF. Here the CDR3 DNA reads TGCAGCGTTGACAGGGGCGCGGACGATACGCAGTATTTT.

The CDR3 region has the DNA TGTGCCAGCAGCTTTGGGACAGGGGCGGTCGAGCAGTACTTC. As protein: CASSFGTGAVEQYF. This chain connects TRBV11-2 to TRBJ2-5; 10 nucleotides align to TRBD1. The DNA matches TRBJ2-7 better at its end, which makes the J call doubtful. Germline CDR1 reads SGHAT; CDR2 reads FQNNGV. The CDR3 has 14 residues.

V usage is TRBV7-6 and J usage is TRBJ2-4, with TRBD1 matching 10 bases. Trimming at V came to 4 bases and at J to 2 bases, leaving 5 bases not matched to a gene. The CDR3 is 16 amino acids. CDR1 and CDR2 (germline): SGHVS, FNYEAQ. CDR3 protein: CASSSGQGGSKNIQYF. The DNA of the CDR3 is TGTGCCAGCAGCTCAGGACAGGGGGGATCCAAAAACATTCAGTACTTC. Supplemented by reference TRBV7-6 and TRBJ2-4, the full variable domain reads GAGVSQSPRYKVTKRGQDVALRCDPISGHVSLYWYRQALGQGPEFLTYFNYEAQQDKSGLPNDRFSAERPEGSISTLTIQRTEQRDSAMYRCASSSGQGGSKNIQYFGAGTRLSVL.

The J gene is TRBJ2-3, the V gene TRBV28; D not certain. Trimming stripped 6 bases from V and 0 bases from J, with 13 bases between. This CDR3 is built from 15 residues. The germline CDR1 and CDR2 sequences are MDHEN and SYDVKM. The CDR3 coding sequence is TGTGCCAGCAGCCCCGTTAAGCGAAGCACAGATACGCAGTATTTT. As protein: CASSPVKRSTDTQYF.

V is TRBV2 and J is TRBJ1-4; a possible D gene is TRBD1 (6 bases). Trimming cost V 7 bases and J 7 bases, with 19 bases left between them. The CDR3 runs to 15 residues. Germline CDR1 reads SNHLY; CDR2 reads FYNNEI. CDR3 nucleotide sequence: TGTGCCAGCACCGATGGGGGCGCAGGGATTGAAAAACTGTTTTTT. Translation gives CASTDGGAGIEKLFF.

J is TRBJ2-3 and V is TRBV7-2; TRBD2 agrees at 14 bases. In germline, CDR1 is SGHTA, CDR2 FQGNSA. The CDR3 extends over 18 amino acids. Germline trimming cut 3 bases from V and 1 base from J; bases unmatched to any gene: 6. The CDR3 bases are TGTGCCAGCAGCTTGGGACTAGCGGGAGACTTCGGCACAGATACGCAGTATTTT. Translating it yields CASSLGLAGDFGTDTQYF.

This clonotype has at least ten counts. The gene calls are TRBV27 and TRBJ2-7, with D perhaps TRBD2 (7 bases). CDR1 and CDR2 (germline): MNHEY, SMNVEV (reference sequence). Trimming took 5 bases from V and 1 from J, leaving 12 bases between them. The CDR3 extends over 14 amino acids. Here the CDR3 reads CASSRGGPSYEQYF. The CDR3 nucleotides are TGTGCCAGCAGTCGCGGGGGCCCTTCCTACGAGCAGTACTTC.

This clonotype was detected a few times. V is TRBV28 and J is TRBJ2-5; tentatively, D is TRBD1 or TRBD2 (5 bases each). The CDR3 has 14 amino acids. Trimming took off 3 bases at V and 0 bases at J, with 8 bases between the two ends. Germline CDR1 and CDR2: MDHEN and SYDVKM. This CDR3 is CASSFGGNQETQYF. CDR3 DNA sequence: TGTGCCAGCAGTTTTGGGGGAAACCAAGAGACCCAGTACTTC.

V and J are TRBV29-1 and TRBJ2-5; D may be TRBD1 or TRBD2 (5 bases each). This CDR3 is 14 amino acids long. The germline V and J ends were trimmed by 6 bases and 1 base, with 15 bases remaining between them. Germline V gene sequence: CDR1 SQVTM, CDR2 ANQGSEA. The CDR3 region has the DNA TGCAGCGTGGTGGGACGGAAGCTCCAAGAGACCCAGTACTTC. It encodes CSVVGRKLQETQYF.

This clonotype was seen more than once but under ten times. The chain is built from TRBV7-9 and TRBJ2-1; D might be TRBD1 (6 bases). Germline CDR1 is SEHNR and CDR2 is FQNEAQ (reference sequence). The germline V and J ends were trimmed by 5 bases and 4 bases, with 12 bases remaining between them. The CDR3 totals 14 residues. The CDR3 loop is CASSHRDNYNEQFF. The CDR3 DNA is TGTGCCAGCAGCCACCGGGACAATTACAATGAGCAGTTCTTC.

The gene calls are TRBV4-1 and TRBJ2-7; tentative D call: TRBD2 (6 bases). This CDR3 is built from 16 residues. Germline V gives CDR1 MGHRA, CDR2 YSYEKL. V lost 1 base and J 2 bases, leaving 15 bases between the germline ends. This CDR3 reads CASSQGPTGSPYEQYF. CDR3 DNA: TGCGCCAGCAGCCAAGGCCCTACCGGGAGCCCCTACGAGCAGTACTTC.

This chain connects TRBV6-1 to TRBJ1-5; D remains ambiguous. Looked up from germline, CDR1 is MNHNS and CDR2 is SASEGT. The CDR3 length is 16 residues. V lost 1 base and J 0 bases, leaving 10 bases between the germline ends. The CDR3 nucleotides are TGTGCCAGCAGTGAAGGGGTTTTATATAGCAATCAGCCCCAGCATTTT. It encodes CASSEGVLYSNQPQHF.

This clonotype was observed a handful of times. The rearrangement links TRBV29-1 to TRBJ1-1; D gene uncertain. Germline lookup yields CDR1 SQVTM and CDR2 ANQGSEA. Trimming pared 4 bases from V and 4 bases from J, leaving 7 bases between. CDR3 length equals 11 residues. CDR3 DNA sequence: TGCAGCGTTGTGTCGACCACTGAAGCTTTCTTT. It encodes CSVVSTTEAFF.

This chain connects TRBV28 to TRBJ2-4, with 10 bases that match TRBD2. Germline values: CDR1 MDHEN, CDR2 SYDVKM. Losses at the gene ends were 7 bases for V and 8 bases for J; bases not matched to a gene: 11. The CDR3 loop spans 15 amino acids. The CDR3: CASNPLPGTSDIQYF. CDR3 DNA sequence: TGTGCCAGCAATCCATTACCCGGGACTAGCGACATTCAGTACTTC. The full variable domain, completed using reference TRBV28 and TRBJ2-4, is DVKVTQSSRYLVKRTGEKVFLECVQDMDHENMFWYRQDPGLGLRLIYFSYDVKMKEKGDIPEGYSVSREKKERFSLILESASTNQTSMYLCASNPLPGTSDIQYFGAGTRLSVL.

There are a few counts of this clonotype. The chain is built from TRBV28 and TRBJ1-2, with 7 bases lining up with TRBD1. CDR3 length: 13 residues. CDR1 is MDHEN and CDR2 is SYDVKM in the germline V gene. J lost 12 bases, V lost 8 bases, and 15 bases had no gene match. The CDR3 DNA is TGTGCCAGCCAGAAGCACACCGGGACAGATGACACCTTC. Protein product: CASQKHTGTDDTF.

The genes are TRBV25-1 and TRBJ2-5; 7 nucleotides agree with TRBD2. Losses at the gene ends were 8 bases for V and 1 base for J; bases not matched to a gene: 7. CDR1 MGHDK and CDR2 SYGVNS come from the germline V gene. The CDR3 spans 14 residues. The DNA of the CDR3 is TGTGCCAGCTCCTCCCTAGCGGTCCAAGAGACCCAGTACTTC. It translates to CASSSLAVQETQYF.

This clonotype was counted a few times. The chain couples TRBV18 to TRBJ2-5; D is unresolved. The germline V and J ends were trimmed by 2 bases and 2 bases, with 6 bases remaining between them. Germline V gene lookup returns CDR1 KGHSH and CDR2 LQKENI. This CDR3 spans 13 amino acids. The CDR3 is CASSPTQQETQYF. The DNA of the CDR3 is TGTGCCAGCTCACCAACACAGCAAGAGACCCAGTACTTC.

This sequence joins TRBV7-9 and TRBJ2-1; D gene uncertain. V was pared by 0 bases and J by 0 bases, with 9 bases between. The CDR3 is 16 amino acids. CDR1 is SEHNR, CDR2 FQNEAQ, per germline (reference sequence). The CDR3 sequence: CASSLAGRSSYNEQFF. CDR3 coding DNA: TGTGCCAGCAGCTTAGCGGGCCGGAGCTCCTACAATGAGCAGTTCTTC.

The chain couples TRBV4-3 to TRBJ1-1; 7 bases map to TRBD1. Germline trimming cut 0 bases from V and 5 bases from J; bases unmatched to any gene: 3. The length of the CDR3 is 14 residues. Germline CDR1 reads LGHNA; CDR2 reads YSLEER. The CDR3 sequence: CASSQDKQGTEAFF. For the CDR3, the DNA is TGCGCCAGCAGCCAAGACAAACAGGGGACTGAAGCTTTCTTT.

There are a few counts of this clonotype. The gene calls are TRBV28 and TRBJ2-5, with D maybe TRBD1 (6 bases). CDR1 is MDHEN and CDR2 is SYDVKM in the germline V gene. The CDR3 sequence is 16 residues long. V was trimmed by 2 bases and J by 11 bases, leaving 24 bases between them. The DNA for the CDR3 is TGTGCCAGCAGTTTAATCGGTCTAGCAGGGGAGAGGGAGCAGTACTTC. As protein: CASSLIGLAGEREQYF.